Listed below are T cell receptor beta chains from one sample, sequenced in a study of cytotoxic CD8 clonotypes in ibrutinib-treated CLL. Measured with immunoSEQ multiplex PCR; TCRdb has only the in-frame clones, and not every one. The sample has 130,000 or so clones; about 72% are singletons. This sample comprised PBMCs, obtained after 12 months of ibrutinib treatment. All receptors derive from a human donor with chronic lymphocytic leukemia. Each CDR3 is given with its conserved first and last residue. The D gene is left open where the match is weak. Some rows have no size entry. The others give once, few or many, or a class for an expanded clone.

v_gene	abundance	j_gene	d_gene	CDR3aa	CDR3nt
TRBV28	few	TRBJ2-6	-	CASSLGASGANVLTF	TGTGCCAGCAGTCTCGGGGCTTCTGGGGCCAACGTCCTGACTTTC
TRBV5-4	few	TRBJ1-3	-	CASSLYGNTIYF	TGTGCCAGCAGCTTGTATGGGAACACCATATATTTT
TRBV15	-	TRBJ1-5	-	CATSRATNQPQHF	TGTGCCACCAGCAGAGCGACAAATCAGCCCCAGCATTTT
TRBV11-1	-	TRBJ2-7	-	CASSLAEVGPSYEQYF	TGTGCCAGCAGCTTAGCGGAAGTTGGGCCTAGCTACGAGCAGTACTTC
TRBV5-1	once	TRBJ2-5	-	CASRREQETQYF	TGCGCCAGCAGGAGAGAACAAGAGACCCAGTACTTC
TRBV28	-	TRBJ2-7	-	CASIPGLRNYEQYF	TGTGCCAGCATCCCGGGACTTAGGAACTACGAGCAGTACTTC
TRBV27	-	TRBJ2-7	TRBD1	CASSFGQGNYEQYF	TGTGCCAGCAGTTTCGGACAGGGCAACTACGAGCAGTACTTC
TRBV2	-	TRBJ1-4	-	CASRESATNEKLFF	TGTGCCAGCAGGGAGAGTGCAACTAATGAAAAACTGTTTTTT
TRBV25-1	-	TRBJ2-7	-	CASSEHKSYEQYF	TGTGCCAGCAGTGAACACAAATCCTACGAGCAGTACTTC
TRBV27	-	TRBJ2-7	-	CASSLTTGRAYEQYF	TGTGCCAGCAGTTTAACGACAGGGAGGGCCTACGAGCAGTACTTC
TRBV10-3	-	TRBJ2-1	-	CAISAEDNEQFF	TGTGCCATCAGTGCGGAGGACAATGAGCAGTTCTTC